This T cell receptor beta chain appears in the sequencing data of a study of Graves' ophthalmopathy and Graves' hyperthyroidism. Study-wide findings and caveats: Ophthalmopathy cases were distinguished from stable hyperthyroidism by a 13-signature model, reaching around 90% sensitivity and around 81% specificity.

CDR1 and CDR2 from the germline V gene are MDHEN and SYDVKM. The CDR3 is made up of 13 amino acids. Trimming took 8 bases from V and 4 from J, leaving 12 bases between them. A remark on this clonotype: The antigen remains undetermined.

Hyperthyroidism counted as stable given no ophthalmopathy within 18 months of follow-up. Other autoimmune disease, uncontrolled infection, pregnancy and lactation led to exclusion. RNA served as the template for amplifying TCR beta CDR3 regions. First-round RT-PCR used HTBI primers; second-round multiplex PCR followed. In TCRdb, the multiplex PCR reads were re-called with MiXCR into one record per CDR3 protein. Of approximately 380,000 distinct CDR3 sequences listed, under 25% are singletons. The rearrangement links TRBV28 to TRBJ1-5; D call uncertain. Input material: peripheral blood. The receptor was isolated from a woman aged 18-35 years with stable Graves' hyperthyroidism. The chain's CDR3 is CASERGVNQPQHF. The CDR3 bases are TGTGCCAGCGAAAGAGGAGTAAATCAGCCCCAGCATTTT.